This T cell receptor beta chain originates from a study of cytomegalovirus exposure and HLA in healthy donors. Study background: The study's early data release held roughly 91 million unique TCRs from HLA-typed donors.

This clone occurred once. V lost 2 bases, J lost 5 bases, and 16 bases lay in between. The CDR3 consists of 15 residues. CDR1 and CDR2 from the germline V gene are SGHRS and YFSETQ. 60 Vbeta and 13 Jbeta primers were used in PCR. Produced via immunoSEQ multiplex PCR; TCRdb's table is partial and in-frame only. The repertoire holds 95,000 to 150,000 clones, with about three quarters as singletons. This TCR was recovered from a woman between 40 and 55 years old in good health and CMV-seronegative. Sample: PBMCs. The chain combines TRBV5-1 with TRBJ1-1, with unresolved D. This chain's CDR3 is CASSFLAGPQTEAFF. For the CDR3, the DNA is TGCGCCAGCAGCTTCTTGGCGGGCCCGCAGACTGAAGCTTTCTTT. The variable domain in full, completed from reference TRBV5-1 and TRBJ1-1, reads KAGVTQTPRYLIKTRGQQVTLSCSPISGHRSVSWYQQTPGQGLQFLFEYFSETQRNKGNFPGRFSGRQFSNSRSEMNVSTLELGDSALYLCASSFLAGPQTEAFFGQGTRLTVV.